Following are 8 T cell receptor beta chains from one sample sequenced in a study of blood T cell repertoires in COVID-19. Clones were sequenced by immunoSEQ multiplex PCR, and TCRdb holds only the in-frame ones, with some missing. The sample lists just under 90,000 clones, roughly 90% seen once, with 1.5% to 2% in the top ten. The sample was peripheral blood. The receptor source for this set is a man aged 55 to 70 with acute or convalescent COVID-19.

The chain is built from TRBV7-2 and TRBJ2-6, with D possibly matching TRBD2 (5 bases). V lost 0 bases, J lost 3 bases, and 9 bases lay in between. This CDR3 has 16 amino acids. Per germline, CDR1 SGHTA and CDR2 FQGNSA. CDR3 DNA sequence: TGTGCCAGCAGCTTAGCTAGAGGGTTTGGGGCCAACGTCCTGACTTTC. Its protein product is CASSLARGFGANVLTF.

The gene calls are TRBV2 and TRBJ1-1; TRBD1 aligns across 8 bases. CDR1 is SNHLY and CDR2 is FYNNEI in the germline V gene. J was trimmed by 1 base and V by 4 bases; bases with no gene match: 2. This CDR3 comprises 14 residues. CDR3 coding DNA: TGTGCCAGCAGTGGGGGGACAGGGAACACTGAAGCTTTCTTT. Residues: CASSGGTGNTEAFF.

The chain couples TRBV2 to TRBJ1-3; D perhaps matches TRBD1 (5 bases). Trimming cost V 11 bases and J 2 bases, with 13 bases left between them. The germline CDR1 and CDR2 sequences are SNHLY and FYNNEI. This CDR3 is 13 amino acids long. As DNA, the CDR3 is TGTGCCTGTAGGACAATTACTGGAAACACCATATATTTT. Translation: CACRTITGNTIYF.

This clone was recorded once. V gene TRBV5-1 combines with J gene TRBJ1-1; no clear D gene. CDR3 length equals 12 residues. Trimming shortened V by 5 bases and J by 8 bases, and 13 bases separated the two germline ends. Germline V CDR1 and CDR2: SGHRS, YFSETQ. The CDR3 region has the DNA TGCGCCAGCAGTCCCTCCCCGGGGGAAGCTTTCTTT. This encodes CASSPSPGEAFF.

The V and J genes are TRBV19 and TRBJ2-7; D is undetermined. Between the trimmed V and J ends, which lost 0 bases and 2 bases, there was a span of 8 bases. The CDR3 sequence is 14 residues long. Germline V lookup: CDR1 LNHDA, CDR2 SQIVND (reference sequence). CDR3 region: CASSIDNRPYEQYF. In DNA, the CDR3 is TGTGCCAGTAGTATAGATAACAGACCCTACGAGCAGTACTTC.

CDR3 sequence (DNA): TGTGCCACCAGTAGAAGGACAGGGGGCCAAGAGACCCAGTACTTC. Its protein is CATSRRTGGQETQYF. The chain is built from TRBV24-1 and TRBJ2-5, with 10 bases that match TRBD1. Germline loops: CDR1 KGHDR, CDR2 SFDVKD. The J segment lost 1 base and the V segment lost 6 bases, leaving 4 bases of the junction unmatched. This CDR3 has 15 residues.

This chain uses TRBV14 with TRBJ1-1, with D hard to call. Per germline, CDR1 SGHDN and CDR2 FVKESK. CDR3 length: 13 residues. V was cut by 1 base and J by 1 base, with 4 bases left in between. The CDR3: CASSQGRNTEAFF. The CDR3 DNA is TGTGCCAGCAGCCAAGGGAGGAACACTGAAGCTTTCTTT.

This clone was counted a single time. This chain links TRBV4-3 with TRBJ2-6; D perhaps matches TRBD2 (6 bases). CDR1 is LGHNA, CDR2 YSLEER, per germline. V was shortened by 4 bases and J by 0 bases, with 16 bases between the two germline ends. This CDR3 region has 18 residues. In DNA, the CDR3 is TGCGCCAGCAGCCCCCGAACCGGGACTGTCTCTGGGGCCAACGTCCTGACTTTC. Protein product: CASSPRTGTVSGANVLTF.